Below, 29 T cell receptor beta chains from the same sample are listed, as sequenced in a study of T-cell memory formation after mild COVID-19. TCRdb ran MiXCR on the 5' RACE reads and lists one entry per CDR3 protein. In the table there are some 350,000 distinct CDR3 sequences, over 10% of which are singletons. The specimen was PBMCs or a T cell subset sorted from them (not recorded which). These TCRs come from a man between 18 and 35 years old who had mild COVID-19 (a few samples of this study predate the infection). Cell type and time point are not known.

The J gene is TRBJ2-1, the V gene TRBV7-2; D unclear. Trimming shortened V by 5 bases and J by 8 bases, and 13 bases separated the two germline ends. The CDR3 has 13 amino acids. The V gene's germline CDR1 is SGHTA and CDR2 FQGNSA. The CDR3 protein is CASSREARYEQFF. The CDR3 DNA sequence: TGTGCCAGCAGCCGAGAGGCGCGGTATGAGCAGTTCTTC.

The DNA for the CDR3 is TGTGCCAGCAGCCCAGTGGGGCAAACCCAGTACTTC. This encodes CASSPVGQTQYF. The rearrangement links TRBV7-9 to TRBJ2-5, with D possibly being TRBD1 (5 bases). The V end was cut by 5 bases, the J end by 8 bases, with 12 bases between. CDR1 and CDR2 from the germline V gene are SEHNR and FQNEAQ (reference sequence). The CDR3 has 12 amino acids.

This clonotype was counted ten times or more. V usage is TRBV6-4 and J usage is TRBJ2-3; 9 bases match TRBD1. Germline V gene sequence: CDR1 MRHNA, CDR2 SNTAGT. The CDR3 totals 14 residues. The J segment lost 1 base and the V segment lost 4 bases, leaving 0 bases of the junction unmatched. CDR3 amino acids: CASSGTGGTDTQYF. CDR3 nucleotide sequence: TGTGCCAGCAGTGGGACAGGGGGCACAGATACGCAGTATTTT.

This chain joins TRBV7-9 and TRBJ1-2, with D perhaps TRBD1 (6 bases). Trimming left V 9 bases short and J 8 bases short, with 22 bases between. The germline gives CDR1 SEHNR, CDR2 FQNEAQ (reference sequence). This CDR3 contains 14 residues. The CDR3 spells CASKDTDSFVGYTF. CDR3 bases: TGTGCCAGTAAAGATACGGACAGTTTTGTGGGCTACACCTTC.

V gene TRBV5-1 combines with J gene TRBJ1-2, with a tentative D call TRBD1 (5 bases). The CDR3 sequence is 14 residues long. Trimming took 3 bases from V and 3 from J, leaving 12 bases between them. Germline assignment: CDR1 SGHRS and CDR2 YFSETQ. The chain's CDR3 is CASSSQGLDYGYTF. The CDR3 DNA reads as TGCGCCAGCAGCTCGCAGGGACTTGACTATGGCTACACCTTC.

This clonotype has a handful of counts. The chain recombines TRBV9 with TRBJ2-3, with D possibly matching TRBD2 (6 bases). V was trimmed by 0 bases and J by 0 bases, leaving 11 bases between them. CDR1 is SGDLS and CDR2 is YYNGEE in the germline V gene. This CDR3 has 16 amino acids. The CDR3 nucleotides read TGTGCCAGCAGCGTAGCCCCGGGGGTTAGCACAGATACGCAGTATTTT. As protein: CASSVAPGVSTDTQYF.

The rearrangement links TRBV3-1 to TRBJ1-4; D gene ambiguous. Looked up from germline, CDR1 is LGHDT and CDR2 is YNNKEL (reference sequence). Trimming took off 3 bases at V and 4 bases at J, with 12 bases between the two ends. The CDR3 sequence is 15 residues long. CDR3 coding DNA: TGTGCCAGCAGCCAGGACGGCAGGTATAATGAAAAACTGTTTTTT. It encodes CASSQDGRYNEKLFF.

This clonotype was seen a handful of times. The V call is TRBV7-9, the J call TRBJ2-2; no firm D call. V was clipped by 2 bases and J by 3 bases, with 7 bases between them. Germline CDR1 reads SEHNR; CDR2 reads FQNEAQ (reference sequence). The CDR3 is 14 amino acids. CDR3 residues: CASSLSVHTGELFF. CDR3 in DNA: TGTGCCAGCAGCTTATCTGTGCACACCGGGGAGCTGTTTTTT.

This clonotype was detected many times. This chain links TRBV3-1 with TRBJ2-7; either TRBD1 or TRBD2 may fit D (6 bases each). With 0 bases removed from V and 0 bases from J, the gap between germline ends came to 12 bases. In germline, CDR1 is LGHDT, CDR2 YNNKEL (reference sequence). The CDR3 is 16 residues long. The CDR3 loop reads CASSQDEGGCSYEQYV. DNA for the CDR3: TGTGCCAGCAGCCAAGATGAAGGGGGGTGCTCCTACGAGCAGTACGTC.

The genes are TRBV5-6 and TRBJ2-5; TRBD2 agrees at 7 bases. CDR1 and CDR2 (germline): SGHDT, YYEEEE. V shed 1 base, J shed 4 bases, and the junction held 7 bases outside the gene matches. The CDR3 loop spans 15 amino acids. As DNA, the CDR3 is TGTGCCAGCAGCTTGAGGATTTCGGGGGGAGAGACCCAGTACTTC. It is translated as CASSLRISGGETQYF.

This clonotype was observed a few times. The chain has TRBV6-5 and TRBJ1-5; the D is unclear. This CDR3 comprises 14 residues. Germline CDR1 and CDR2: MNHEY and SVGAGI. V was trimmed by 6 bases and J by 6 bases, leaving 15 bases between them. CDR3 sequence (DNA): TGTGCCAGCAGCTCCGGTTTCCATTGTCAGCCCCAGCATTTT. It yields the protein CASSSGFHCQPQHF.

In its sample, this clonotype was seen a few times. This chain joins TRBV7-2 and TRBJ1-4; weak D call: TRBD1 (6 bases). The CDR3 runs 19 residues. The V and J ends lost 5 bases and 2 bases respectively, with 24 bases between them. Germline CDR1 and CDR2: SGHTA and FQGNSA. The CDR3 DNA reads as TGTGCCAGCAGCCTCACCCGCAGGGGAAGGGGTGGGACTAATGAAAAACTGTTTTTT. This codes for CASSLTRRGRGGTNEKLFF.

This clonotype was detected a few times. V gene TRBV7-2 combines with J gene TRBJ1-1; the D is unclear. This CDR3 spans 14 amino acids. Trimming cost V 6 bases and J 0 bases, with 11 bases left between them. Germline CDR1 reads SGHTA; CDR2 reads FQGNSA. Here the CDR3 DNA reads TGTGCCAGCAGGCCAGATCCCATGAACACTGAAGCTTTCTTT. Encoded protein: CASRPDPMNTEAFF.

This clonotype was recorded at least ten times. The chain joins TRBV4-1 to TRBJ1-5; TRBD1 matches at 7 bases. The CDR3 length is 14 residues. Germline V gives CDR1 MGHRA, CDR2 YSYEKL. V shed 0 bases, J shed 7 bases, and the junction held 3 bases outside the gene matches. CDR3 DNA sequence: TGCGCCAGCAGCCAAGATCAGGGGGTCCAGCCCCAGCATTTT. This encodes CASSQDQGVQPQHF.

This chain connects TRBV15 to TRBJ1-1; 11 bases are shared with TRBD1. The germline CDR1 and CDR2 sequences are LNHNV and YYDKDF (reference sequence). Trimming at V came to 2 bases and at J to 7 bases, leaving 6 bases not matched to a gene. This CDR3 is 15 amino acids long. CDR3 amino acids: CATSRTGQGAIEAFF. The CDR3 DNA is TGTGCCACCAGCAGAACAGGACAGGGGGCGATTGAAGCTTTCTTT.

CDR3 region: CSARGSRGTTDTQYF. The CDR3 nucleotides are TGCAGTGCTAGAGGGAGCAGGGGGACCACAGATACGCAGTATTTT. The rearrangement links TRBV20-1 to TRBJ2-3, with 7 positions matching TRBD1. Germline CDR1 DFQATT, CDR2 SNEGSKA (reference sequence). The CDR3 sequence is 15 residues long. V trimming: 1 base; J trimming: 2 bases; junction bases outside the gene matches: 6.

This clonotype was counted between two and nine times. The genes are TRBV7-2 and TRBJ2-5, with 10 bases identical to TRBD2. The CDR3 length is 14 residues. The V and J ends lost 4 bases and 3 bases, in that order; junction bases with no gene match: 2. The germline V gene has CDR1 SGHTA and CDR2 FQGNSA. The CDR3 nucleotides read TGTGCCAGCAGCTCTCTAGCGGGGGAAGAGACCCAGTACTTC. Its protein is CASSSLAGEETQYF.

V is TRBV7-9 and J is TRBJ2-5; no clear D. CDR1 is SEHNR, CDR2 FQNEAQ, per germline (reference sequence). Between the trimmed V and J ends, which lost 3 bases and 3 bases, there was a span of 11 bases. The CDR3 has 14 amino acids. This CDR3 is CASSLGFQEETQYF. CDR3 bases: TGTGCCAGCAGCTTGGGGTTCCAGGAAGAGACCCAGTACTTC.

The V gene is TRBV10-3, the J gene TRBJ2-7, with D unclear. Trimming cost V 2 bases and J 5 bases, with 13 bases left between them. This CDR3 is built from 14 residues. The V gene's germline CDR1 is ENHRY and CDR2 SYGVKD. The CDR3 protein is CAISEARTLHEQYF. The CDR3 DNA reads TGTGCCATCAGTGAGGCCCGAACCCTCCACGAGCAGTACTTC.

The chain links TRBV19 to TRBJ1-1; maybe TRBD1 (6 bases). Germline values: CDR1 LNHDA, CDR2 SQIVND (reference sequence). This CDR3 has 14 residues. V dropped 3 bases and J dropped 3 bases, with 11 bases sitting between them. The CDR3 DNA sequence: TGTGCCAGTAGTATCCGTACAGGGTACACTGAAGCTTTCTTT. Translated: CASSIRTGYTEAFF.

This clonotype occurred many times. V gene TRBV7-6 combines with J gene TRBJ2-1; 7 positions agree with TRBD2. The CDR3 is made up of 13 amino acids. V shed 2 bases, J shed 6 bases, and the junction held 1 base outside the gene matches. The germline gives CDR1 SGHVS, CDR2 FNYEAQ. The CDR3: CASSLTGGNEQFF. In nucleotides, the CDR3 is TGTGCCAGCAGCTTAACGGGGGGCAATGAGCAGTTCTTC. Complete variable domain (other parts from reference TRBV7-6 and TRBJ2-1): GAGVSQSPRYKVTKRGQDVALRCDPISGHVSLYWYRQALGQGPEFLTYFNYEAQQDKSGLPNDRFSAERPEGSISTLTIQRTEQRDSAMYRCASSLTGGNEQFFGPGTRLTVL.

At least ten counts were recorded for this clonotype. This chain links TRBV12-3 or TRBV12-4 with TRBJ1-4, with D unclear. V lost 7 bases and J lost 7, with 16 bases in between. CDR3 length equals 14 residues. CDR3 bases: TGTGCCAGCACTGTTACTGGCGGCGGTGAAAAACTGTTTTTT. As protein: CASTVTGGGEKLFF.

This clonotype came up a few times. This sequence joins TRBV7-2 and TRBJ1-5; the D gene is possibly TRBD1 (6 bases). CDR1 and CDR2 from the germline V gene are SGHTA and FQGNSA. The CDR3 sequence is 16 residues long. The V end was cut by 1 base, the J end by 6 bases, with 16 bases between. The DNA for the CDR3 is TGTGCCAGCAGCTTAGATATTAGGGGGGTGGGTCAGCCCCAGCATTTT. Its protein is CASSLDIRGVGQPQHF.

This clonotype was seen ten or more times. The chain carries TRBV14 and TRBJ2-7; D remains unclear. Germline V gene data show CDR1 as SGHDN and CDR2 as FVKESK. V lost 8 bases and J lost 6, with 14 bases in between. This CDR3 comprises 12 residues. The CDR3 sequence is CASVMSALEQYV. Here the CDR3 DNA reads TGTGCCAGCGTTATGTCTGCACTCGAGCAGTACGTC.

This rearrangement joins TRBV28 to TRBJ1-1, with 8 bases identical to TRBD1. Germline V gene lookup returns CDR1 MDHEN and CDR2 SYDVKM. The ends lost 5 bases at V and 5 bases at J; junction bases unmatched: 7. The CDR3 has 14 amino acids. The CDR3 bases are TGTGCCAGCAGTGACAGGGGAAGTGGGACTGAAGCTTTCTTT. Translation gives CASSDRGSGTEAFF.

This clonotype showed up many times. The V gene is TRBV5-1, the J gene TRBJ1-1; TRBD1 matches 8 bases. CDR1 and CDR2 from the germline V gene are SGHRS and YFSETQ. The trim removed 4 bases at V and 4 bases at J, leaving 6 bases unmatched. The CDR3 extends over 14 amino acids. As DNA, the CDR3 is TGCGCCAGCAGCACCGGACAGGGAGGCACTGAAGCTTTCTTT. It translates to CASSTGQGGTEAFF.

The chain recombines TRBV7-6 with TRBJ2-6; D is unresolved. CDR3 length: 15 amino acids. In germline, CDR1 is SGHVS, CDR2 FNYEAQ. Trimming removed 4 bases at V and 0 bases at J, with 7 bases between. CDR3 loop: CASSSLYSGANVLTF. DNA of the CDR3: TGTGCCAGCAGCTCGTTATACTCTGGGGCCAACGTCCTGACTTTC. The whole variable domain, filled in from reference TRBV7-6 and TRBJ2-6, reads GAGVSQSPRYKVTKRGQDVALRCDPISGHVSLYWYRQALGQGPEFLTYFNYEAQQDKSGLPNDRFSAERPEGSISTLTIQRTEQRDSAMYRCASSSLYSGANVLTFGAGSRLTVL.

This rearrangement joins TRBV5-1 to TRBJ2-5; D not certain. CDR1 and CDR2 (germline): SGHRS, YFSETQ. There are 12 residues in the CDR3. The ends were cut back, 3 bases at V and 7 bases at J, with 10 bases in the middle. CDR3 coding DNA: TGCGCCAGCAGCTACCCGGGCGGGACCCAGTACTTC. Translating it yields CASSYPGGTQYF.

This clonotype was counted ten times or more. The J gene is TRBJ1-2, the V gene TRBV7-3; 8 nucleotides align to TRBD1. The germline CDR1 and CDR2 sequences are SGHTA and FQGTGA. Unmatched junction bases numbered 9, after V lost 2 bases and J lost 13 bases. The CDR3 is made up of 13 amino acids. The CDR3 nucleotides are TGTGCCAGCAGCTTAGGTGGACAGGGACCTTCCACCTTC. Translating gives CASSLGGQGPSTF.